The rows below give T cell receptor beta chains drawn from one sample of a study of cytomegalovirus exposure and HLA in healthy donors. Some clones are missing from TCRdb's copy, which holds only in-frame ones; the method was immunoSEQ multiplex PCR. The top ten clones hold 3% to 3.5% of a sample with 110,000 or so clones, 70% to 85% of them seen once. Sequencing was done on a sample of PBMCs. These receptors originate from a woman in her late teens or twenties in good health and CMV-seronegative. CDR3s include the opening cysteine and the closing phenylalanine or tryptophan. A D gene is named only where the DNA matches it firmly. Clone size is given for some rows only: seen once, a few or many times, or a class if the clone is expanded.

length	J	V	D	size	CDR3	DNA
13	TRBJ1-2	TRBV6-5	TRBD1	-	CASSTTGAYGYTF	TGTGCCAGCAGTACCACAGGGGCCTATGGCTACACCTTC
15	TRBJ1-4	TRBV25-1	-	few	CASSGGSDSLEQLFF	TGTGCCAGCAGTGGGGGGTCGGACAGCCTAGAACAACTGTTTTTT
17	TRBJ2-2	TRBV9	-	-	CASSVESRVNDTGELFF	TGTGCCAGCAGCGTAGAATCCAGGGTTAATGACACCGGGGAGCTGTTTTTT
13	TRBJ1-2	TRBV19	-	once	CASSEASPRGYTF	TGTGCCAGTAGTGAGGCCAGTCCGCGAGGCTACACCTTC
14	TRBJ2-2	TRBV5-4	-	-	CASSPTGVTGELFF	TGTGCCAGCAGCCCGACGGGGGTGACCGGGGAGCTGTTTTTT
13	TRBJ1-5	TRBV18	-	-	CASSPSMEQPQHF	TGTGCCAGCTCACCTAGCATGGAACAGCCCCAGCATTTT
15	TRBJ2-6	TRBV10-3	TRBD1	once	CAISDDRAGANVLTF	TGTGCCATCAGTGACGACAGGGCTGGGGCCAACGTCCTGACTTTC
12	TRBJ1-1	TRBV6-6	-	-	CASSSTGAEAFF	TGTGCCAGCAGCTCCACGGGAGCTGAAGCTTTCTTT
15	TRBJ1-1	TRBV27	TRBD1	-	CASSLSSTGGWIAFF	TGTGCCAGCAGTTTATCGAGTACAGGGGGCTGGATAGCTTTCTTT
14	TRBJ2-7	TRBV5-1	TRBD1	-	CASSWGTGGYEQYF	TGCGCCAGCTCCTGGGGGACAGGGGGTTACGAGCAGTACTTC
15	TRBJ2-2	TRBV5-4	TRBD2	-	CASSLIAGGPGELFF	TGTGCCAGCAGCTTGATCGCGGGGGGGCCCGGGGAGCTGTTTTTT
17	TRBJ2-1	TRBV13	TRBD2	-	CASSSVIRGGRDNEQFF	TGTGCCAGCAGCTCCGTAATTCGGGGGGGCCGAGATAATGAGCAGTTCTTC
12	TRBJ1-3	TRBV11-2	-	-	CASSPWLDTIYF	TGTGCCAGCAGCCCCTGGCTGGACACCATATATTTT
17	TRBJ2-7	TRBV12-5	-	-	CASGVGLGLTGKHEQYF	TGTGCTAGTGGTGTGGGGTTGGGCCTTACAGGGAAGCACGAGCAGTACTTC
13	TRBJ1-5	TRBV27	-	few	CASSSYSNQPQHF	TGTGCCAGCAGTTCCTATAGCAATCAGCCCCAGCATTTT
16	TRBJ2-7	TRBV11-2	TRBD1	-	CASSLRWDRDTYEQYF	TGTGCCAGCAGCCTCCGCTGGGACAGGGATACCTACGAGCAGTACTTC
14	TRBJ1-2	TRBV6-5	-	-	CASFRVDFSGGYTF	TGTGCCAGCTTCAGGGTCGATTTTTCTGGCGGCTACACCTTC
17	TRBJ1-4	TRBV2	TRBD1	-	CASSEFGQGALVEKLFF	TGTGCCAGCAGTGAATTTGGACAGGGGGCATTGGTAGAAAAACTGTTTTTT
14	TRBJ1-5	TRBV27	-	-	CASSYLGTNQPQHF	TGTGCCAGCAGTTACTTGGGCACGAATCAGCCCCAGCATTTT
15	TRBJ2-7	TRBV6-1	-	-	CASSEGGGESYEQYF	TGTGCCAGCAGTGAGGGAGGTGGGGAATCCTACGAGCAGTACTTC
13	TRBJ2-7	TRBV25-1	TRBD1	many	CASIPTGAHEQYF	TGTGCCAGCATTCCGACAGGGGCCCACGAGCAGTACTTC
14	TRBJ1-1	TRBV19	-	-	CASRKGPTYTEAFF	TGTGCCAGTAGGAAGGGGCCTACGTACACTGAAGCTTTCTTT
12	TRBJ2-7	TRBV11-2	-	-	CASSFIGDEQYF	TGTGCCAGCAGCTTTATAGGAGACGAGCAGTACTTC
16	TRBJ2-2	TRBV9	TRBD1	-	CASSARTGTNTGELFF	TGTGCCAGCAGCGCTAGGACAGGGACCAACACCGGGGAGCTGTTTTTT
16	TRBJ1-1	TRBV7-3	-	-	CASCLHGGSLNTEAFF	TGTGCCAGCTGTCTTCACGGAGGAAGTTTGAACACTGAAGCTTTCTTT
15	TRBJ1-2	TRBV6-5	TRBD1	-	CASSATETGGYGYTF	TGTGCCAGCAGCGCCACCGAGACAGGGGGCTATGGCTACACCTTC
14	TRBJ2-7	TRBV18	-	-	CASSRNQGSSEQYF	TGTGCCAGCTCACGCAACCAGGGGTCTTCCGAGCAGTACTTC
15	TRBJ2-5	TRBV9	-	-	CASSVASAGGQTQYF	TGTGCCAGCAGCGTAGCTTCCGCAGGCGGGCAGACCCAGTACTTC
11	TRBJ2-1	TRBV27	-	-	CASSLGREQFF	TGTGCCAGCAGTCTCGGTCGTGAGCAGTTCTTC
15	TRBJ2-7	TRBV13	TRBD2	-	CASSLGGEASYEQYF	TGTGCCAGCAGCCTGGGAGGGGAGGCCTCCTACGAGCAGTACTTC
12	TRBJ1-2	TRBV29-1	-	-	CSVEGAQDGYTF	TGCAGCGTTGAGGGGGCTCAGGATGGCTACACCTTC
13	TRBJ2-7	TRBV11-2	TRBD1	-	CASSFGTGVEQYF	TGTGCCAGCAGCTTCGGGACAGGGGTCGAGCAGTACTTC
13	TRBJ2-1	TRBV4-1	-	-	CASSQAGYNEQFF	TGCGCCAGCAGCCAAGCGGGGTACAATGAGCAGTTCTTC
16	TRBJ2-7	TRBV10-3	TRBD2	-	CAISRLAGAPSYEQYF	TGTGCCATCAGCCGACTAGCGGGGGCCCCCTCCTACGAGCAGTACTTC
14	TRBJ2-3	TRBV10-1	TRBD2	once	CASSGGTGGDTQYF	TGCGCCAGCAGTGGTGGGACGGGGGGAGATACGCAGTATTTT
13	TRBJ2-7	TRBV5-1	-	-	CASYGDGSYEQYF	TGCGCCAGCTACGGAGACGGATCCTACGAGCAGTACTTC
14	TRBJ2-3	TRBV7-9	-	-	CASSTTLPTDTQYF	TGTGCCAGCAGCACAACACTACCCACAGATACGCAGTATTTT
15	TRBJ2-5	TRBV5-5	-	-	CASSLAGNALETQYF	TGTGCCAGCAGCTTGGCGGGGAATGCATTAGAGACCCAGTACTTC
16	TRBJ2-7	TRBV2	-	-	CASSEARQGRYYEQYF	TGTGCCAGCAGTGAAGCGCGTCAAGGGAGATACTACGAGCAGTACTTC
14	TRBJ1-4	TRBV6-5	-	-	CASSSPKSEEKLFF	TGTGCCAGCAGTTCTCCGAAATCTGAGGAAAAACTGTTTTTT
15	TRBJ1-1	TRBV6-5	-	once	CASSYSAGPNTEAFF	TGTGCCAGCAGTTACTCCGCAGGGCCGAACACTGAAGCTTTCTTT
12	TRBJ1-1	TRBV7-9	-	-	CASTRGGTEAFF	TGTGCCAGCACCCGGGGGGGGACTGAAGCTTTCTTT
17	TRBJ1-2	TRBV21-1	-	-	CASSKTHRRQGVGGYTF	TGTGCCAGCAGCAAAACCCACCGACGGCAGGGGGTGGGTGGCTACACCTTC
15	TRBJ2-1	TRBV2	-	few	CASSKGTNQGNEQFF	TGTGCCAGCAGTAAGGGGACCAATCAGGGGAATGAGCAGTTCTTC
15	TRBJ1-2	TRBV5-1	TRBD1	-	CASSFARDRGHGYTF	TGCGCCAGCAGCTTTGCCCGGGACAGGGGGCATGGCTACACCTTC
14	TRBJ2-1	TRBV7-9	TRBD2	few	CASSLGIAGDEQFF	TGTGCCAGCAGCTTAGGGATAGCGGGGGATGAGCAGTTCTTC
15	TRBJ2-7	TRBV25-1	-	-	CASSEYGGADYEQYF	TGTGCCAGCAGTGAATATGGGGGGGCTGACTACGAGCAGTACTTC
14	TRBJ1-4	TRBV29-1	TRBD1	-	CSVGAGTGGKKLFF	TGCAGCGTGGGAGCCGGGACAGGGGGTAAAAAACTGTTTTTT
12	TRBJ2-1	TRBV9	-	-	CASSSTWTQQFF	TGTGCCAGCAGCAGTACTTGGACTCAGCAGTTCTTC
13	TRBJ2-7	TRBV10-2	-	-	CASSERGSYEQYF	TGCGCCAGCAGTGAAAGGGGATCCTACGAGCAGTACTTC
16	TRBJ2-2	TRBV18	-	once	CASSPPLGRNTGELFF	TGTGCCAGCTCACCACCGCTGGGGCGGAACACCGGGGAGCTGTTTTTT
13	TRBJ1-1	TRBV6-5	-	few	CASSYKRNTEAFF	TGTGCCAGCAGTTACAAGAGGAACACTGAAGCTTTCTTT
16	TRBJ1-2	TRBV10-3	-	few	CAISDVTGREKGGYTF	TGTGCCATCAGTGACGTGACAGGACGAGAGAAGGGCGGCTACACCTTC